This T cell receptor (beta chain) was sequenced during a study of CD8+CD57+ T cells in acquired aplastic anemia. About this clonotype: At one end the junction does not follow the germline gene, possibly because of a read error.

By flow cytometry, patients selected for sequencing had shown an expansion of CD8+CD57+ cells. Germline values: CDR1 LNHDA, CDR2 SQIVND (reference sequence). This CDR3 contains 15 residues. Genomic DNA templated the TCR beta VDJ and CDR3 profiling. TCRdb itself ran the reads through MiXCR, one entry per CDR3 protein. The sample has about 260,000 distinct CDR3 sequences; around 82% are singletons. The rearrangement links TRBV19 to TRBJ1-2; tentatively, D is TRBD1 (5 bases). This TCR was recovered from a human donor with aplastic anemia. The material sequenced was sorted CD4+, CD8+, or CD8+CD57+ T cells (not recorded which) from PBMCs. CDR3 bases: TGTGCCAGTAGTATGGGGGGGGGAACCTACAATGGGCACTTCTTC. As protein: CASSMGGGTYNGHFF.